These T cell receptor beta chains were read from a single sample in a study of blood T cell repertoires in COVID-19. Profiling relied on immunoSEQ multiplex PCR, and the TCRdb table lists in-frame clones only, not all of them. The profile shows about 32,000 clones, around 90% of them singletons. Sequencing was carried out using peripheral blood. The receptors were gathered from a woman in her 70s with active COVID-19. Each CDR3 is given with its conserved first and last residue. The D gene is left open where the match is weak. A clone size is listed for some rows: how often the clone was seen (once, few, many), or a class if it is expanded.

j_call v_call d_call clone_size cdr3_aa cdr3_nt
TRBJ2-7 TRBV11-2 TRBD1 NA CASSLERQGHEQYF TGTGCCAGCAGCTTAGAGAGACAGGGTCACGAGCAGTACTTC
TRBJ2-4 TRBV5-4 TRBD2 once CASSSGGAVSNIQYF TGTGCCAGCAGCAGCGGGGGGGCGGTCTCAAACATTCAGTACTTC
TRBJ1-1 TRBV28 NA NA CASGSQGGEAFF TGTGCCAGCGGATCACAGGGTGGAGAAGCTTTCTTT
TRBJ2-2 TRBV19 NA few CASMGYEGANTGELFF TGTGCCAGTATGGGGTATGAGGGGGCGAACACCGGGGAGCTGTTTTTT
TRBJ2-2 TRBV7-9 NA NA CASSAPRNTGELFF TGTGCCAGCAGCGCCCCTAGGAACACCGGGGAGCTGTTTTTT
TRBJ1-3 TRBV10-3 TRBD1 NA CAISDRQGPGNTIYF TGTGCCATCAGTGACCGACAGGGACCGGGAAACACCATATATTTT
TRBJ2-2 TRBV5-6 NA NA CASSFGLDTGELFF TGTGCCAGCAGCTTTGGACTGGACACCGGGGAGCTGTTTTTT
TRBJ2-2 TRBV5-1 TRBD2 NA CASSVLAGAYTGELFF TGCGCCAGCAGCGTACTAGCGGGGGCGTACACCGGGGAGCTGTTTTTT
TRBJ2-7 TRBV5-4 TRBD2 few CASSPGGFYEQYF TGTGCCAGCAGCCCGGGGGGGTTCTACGAGCAGTACTTC
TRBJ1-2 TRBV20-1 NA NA CSARVKAHTF TGCAGTGCTAGAGTGAAAGCACACACCTTC
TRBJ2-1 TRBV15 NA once CAAAGTNYNEQFF TGTGCCGCCGCCGGGACAAACTACAATGAGCAGTTCTTC
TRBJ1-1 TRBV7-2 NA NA CASSVNREAEAFF TGTGCCAGCAGCGTTAACCGGGAGGCTGAAGCTTTCTTT
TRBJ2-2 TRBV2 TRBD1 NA CASLPPGQKFPQFTGELFF TGTGCCAGCCTCCCTCCGGGACAGAAATTCCCCCAATTCACCGGGGAGCTGTTTTTT
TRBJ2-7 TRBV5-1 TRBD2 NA CASSLAGGYSYEQYF TGCGCCAGCAGCTTGGCGGGGGGATACTCCTACGAGCAGTACTTC
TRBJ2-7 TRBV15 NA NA CATSREPRLGGYEQYF TGTGCCACCAGCAGAGAGCCCAGGTTGGGGGGCTACGAGCAGTACTTC
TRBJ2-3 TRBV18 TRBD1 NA CASSATGGTDTQYF TGTGCCAGCTCAGCGACAGGGGGCACAGATACGCAGTATTTT
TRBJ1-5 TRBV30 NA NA CAWSVKGGNQPQHF TGTGCCTGGAGTGTAAAAGGAGGGAACCAGCCCCAGCATTTT
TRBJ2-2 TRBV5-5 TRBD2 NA CASATRGDRDTGELFF TGTGCCAGCGCCACGCGGGGGGACCGGGACACCGGGGAGCTGTTTTTT
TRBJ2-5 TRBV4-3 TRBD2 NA CASSQDTLAGNAGETQYF TGCGCCAGCAGCCAAGATACACTAGCGGGGAATGCTGGAGAGACCCAGTACTTC
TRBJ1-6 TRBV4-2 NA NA CASSQVSPSSYNSPLHF TGTGCCAGCAGCCAGGTCTCGCCGAGCTCCTATAATTCACCCCTCCACTTT
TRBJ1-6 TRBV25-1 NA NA CASSDGSSYNSPLHF TGTGCCAGCAGTGACGGGAGCTCCTATAATTCACCCCTCCACTTT
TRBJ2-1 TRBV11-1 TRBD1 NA CASRWGQDYNEQFF TGTGCCAGCAGATGGGGACAGGACTACAATGAGCAGTTCTTC
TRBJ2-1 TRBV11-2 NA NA CASSWGSEQFF TGTGCCAGCAGCTGGGGCAGTGAGCAGTTCTTC
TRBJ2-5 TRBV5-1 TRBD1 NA CASSPGQGPQETQYF TGCGCCAGCAGCCCAGGACAGGGGCCACAAGAGACCCAGTACTTC
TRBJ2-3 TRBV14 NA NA CASNGLDPRDTQYF TGTGCCAGCAACGGACTCGACCCGCGAGATACGCAGTATTTT
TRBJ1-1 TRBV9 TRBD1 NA CASSVRTGVEAFF TGTGCCAGCAGCGTCCGGACAGGGGTTGAAGCTTTCTTT
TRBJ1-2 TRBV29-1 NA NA CSVPHGGMAYGYTF TGCAGCGTTCCTCATGGGGGGATGGCCTATGGCTACACCTTC
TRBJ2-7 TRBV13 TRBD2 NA CASSPLAGGSYEQYF TGTGCCAGCAGTCCCCTAGCGGGGGGATCCTACGAGCAGTACTTC
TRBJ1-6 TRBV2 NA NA CASGAGADYNSPLHF TGTGCCAGCGGGGCGGGGGCGGATTATAATTCACCCCTCCACTTT
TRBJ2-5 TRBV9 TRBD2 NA CASSVQTSRAETQYF TGTGCCAGCAGCGTCCAGACTAGCCGTGCGGAGACCCAGTACTTC
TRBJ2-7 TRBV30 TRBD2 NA CAWSVPRGYYSGATSYEQYF TGTGCCTGGAGTGTACCTCGGGGCTATTATAGCGGGGCAACCTCCTACGAGCAGTACTTC
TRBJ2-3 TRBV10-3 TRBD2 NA CAISDQLRGGEHTDTQYF TGTGCCATCAGTGATCAACTCCGGGGGGGGGAACACACAGATACGCAGTATTTT
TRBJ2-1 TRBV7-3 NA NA CASSSRAGFVNEQFF TGTGCCAGCAGCTCCCGAGCGGGCTTCGTCAATGAGCAGTTCTTC
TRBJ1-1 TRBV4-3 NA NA CASSQWAGSTEAFF TGCGCCAGCAGCCAATGGGCGGGTAGCACTGAAGCTTTCTTT
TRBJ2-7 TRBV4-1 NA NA CASSQGSGGYEQYF TGCGCCAGCAGCCAAGGTAGCGGTGGCTACGAGCAGTACTTC
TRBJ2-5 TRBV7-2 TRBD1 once CASSSTTGEETQYF TGTGCCAGCAGCTCAACGACAGGGGAAGAGACCCAGTACTTC
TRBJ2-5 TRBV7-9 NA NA CASSFNAGAETQYF TGTGCCAGCAGCTTTAACGCGGGGGCGGAGACCCAGTACTTC
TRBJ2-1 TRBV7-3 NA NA CASSLIGSVGYNEQFF TGTGCCAGCAGCTTAATAGGTAGCGTAGGGTACAATGAGCAGTTCTTC
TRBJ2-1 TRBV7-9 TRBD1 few CASSFNQGARSYNEQFF TGTGCCAGCAGCTTTAATCAGGGGGCAAGGTCCTACAATGAGCAGTTCTTC
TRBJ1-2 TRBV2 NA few CASSGEIDYGYTF TGTGCCAGCAGTGGAGAAATCGACTATGGCTACACCTTC
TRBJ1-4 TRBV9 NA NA CASSVLGGEGEKLFF TGTGCCAGCAGCGTACTTGGGGGCGAGGGAGAAAAACTGTTTTTT
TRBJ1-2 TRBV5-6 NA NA CASSLMAGMGGYTF TGTGCCAGCAGCTTGATGGCAGGGATGGGGGGCTACACCTTC
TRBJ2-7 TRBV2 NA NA CASSDPRRDEQYF TGTGCCAGCAGTGATCCCAGGCGGGACGAGCAGTACTTC